Sequencing of this TCR beta chain was carried out in a study of tumor and adjacent non-tumor tissue in lung cancer. General study results and limits: Significantly higher TCR diversity was found in tumor than normal lung.

A modified ARM-PCR protocol with three rounds of nested PCR amplified TCRbeta. MiXCR, run by TCRdb on the multiplex PCR reads, gives a single entry per CDR3 protein. The sample gives 84,000 or so distinct CDR3 sequences, around 57% of which show up once; about 15% is in the top ten. This sample's RNA came from whole unsorted tissue. Notes on this clonotype: Antigen specificity is unknown. No conserved phenylalanine or tryptophan ends this CDR3, so it is likely a read error.

The germline V gene has CDR1 MNHEY and CDR2 SVGAGI. The CDR3 runs 13 residues. The chain employs TRBV6-5 and TRBJ1-5; D remains ambiguous. Sequencing was done on a sample of lung tumor tissue. The source of this sequence is a man between 70 and 80 years old with non-small cell lung cancer. The DNA of the CDR3 is TGTGCCAGCAGTTACTCAGCCTATCAGCTCCAGCATCTT. Protein product: CASSYSAYQLQHL.